Following are 16 T cell receptor beta chains from one sample sequenced in a study of breast tumors, draining lymph nodes, adjacent tissues. TCRdb recomputed calls from the multiplex PCR reads with MiXCR, one row per CDR3 protein. The repertoire consists of fewer than 85,000 distinct CDR3 sequences, with about 20% occurring once and the leading ten covering 2.4%. Breast cancer patients provided tissue from their axillary draining lymph nodes. Input material: axillary lymph node tissue. The receptors here all came from a female donor with breast cancer. Some clones in this sample may be carry-over from other donors' samples.

This clonotype was seen at least ten times. This CDR3 reads CASSFGGGETQYF. In DNA, the CDR3 is TGCGCCAGCAGCTTTGGAGGGGGAGAGACCCAGTACTTC. The rearrangement joins TRBV5-1 to TRBJ2-5, with D perhaps matching TRBD1 or TRBD2 (6 bases each). The CDR3 consists of 13 residues. V gave up 2 bases and J gave up 4 bases, with 9 bases separating them. Germline CDR1 and CDR2: SGHRS and YFSETQ.

Many counts were recorded for this clonotype. This chain joins TRBV20-1 and TRBJ1-5; D is unclear. Deletions cut 2 bases from V and 2 bases from J, with 7 bases between. Per the germline V gene, CDR1 is DFQATT and CDR2 is SNEGSKA (reference sequence). The CDR3 loop spans 13 amino acids. CDR3 amino acids: CSARRRRNQPQHF. Written as DNA, the CDR3 is TGCAGTGCTAGAAGACGACGCAATCAGCCCCAGCATTTT.

This clonotype showed up many times. This sequence joins TRBV6-5 and TRBJ1-2, with D possibly matching TRBD1 (6 bases). CDR3 size: 14 residues. CDR1 and CDR2 from the germline V gene are MNHEY and SVGAGI. V lost 2 bases to trimming and J lost 7 bases, with 14 bases between them. The CDR3 coding sequence is TGTGCCAGCAGTTACACTACAGGGAGGGTTGGCTACACCTTC. Amino acid sequence: CASSYTTGRVGYTF.

In this sample, this clonotype turned up many times. The V call is TRBV6-1, the J call TRBJ2-1, with D possibly being TRBD1 (7 bases). The CDR3 sequence is 14 residues long. The V end lost 0 bases, the J end lost 9 bases, and 12 bases lay between the germline ends. Germline lookup yields CDR1 MNHNS and CDR2 SASEGT. This CDR3 reads CASSEAGGGVEQFF. The CDR3 DNA follows: TGTGCCAGCAGTGAAGCTGGAGGGGGCGTTGAGCAGTTCTTC.

The rearrangement joins TRBV2 to TRBJ2-7; weak D call: TRBD2 (6 bases). V shed 6 bases and J shed 3 bases, with 24 bases lying between them. The CDR3 is 17 residues long. Per germline, CDR1 SNHLY and CDR2 FYNNEI. The DNA for the CDR3 is TGTGCCAGCAGGGACGGTGTGTGGGGCGGGACGGGCTACGAGCAGTACTTC. Protein product: CASRDGVWGGTGYEQYF.

This clonotype has at least ten counts. V and J are TRBV7-6 and TRBJ2-7; 9 bases line up with TRBD1. V shed 5 bases and J 6 bases; nucleotides not matched to a gene: 8. The CDR3 consists of 14 residues. CDR1 and CDR2 (germline): SGHVS, FNYEAQ. The CDR3 loop reads CASSTRDREVEQYF. For the CDR3, the DNA is TGTGCCAGCAGCACCCGGGACAGGGAGGTCGAGCAGTACTTC.

This clonotype was recorded many times. The genes are TRBV6-6 and TRBJ2-1, with 7 bases fitting TRBD2. The CDR3 sequence is 15 residues long. The germline CDR1 and CDR2 sequences are MNHNY and SVGAGI (reference sequence). The junction had 6 bases not matched to a gene; V was cut back by 2 bases and J by 5 bases. CDR3 nucleotides: TGTGCCAGCAGTTACGCCCTAGCGGCTGACAATGAGCAGTTCTTC. As protein: CASSYALAADNEQFF.

J is TRBJ2-5 and V is TRBV28; D is possibly TRBD1 (5 bases). V lost 4 bases to trimming and J lost 4 bases, with 13 bases between them. Germline V gives CDR1 MDHEN, CDR2 SYDVKM. The CDR3 is 14 amino acids. In nucleotides, the CDR3 is TGTGCCAGCAGTTCCTGGACAAATGGAGAGACCCAGTACTTC. It specifies CASSSWTNGETQYF.

This clonotype was counted many times. V usage is TRBV15 and J usage is TRBJ1-5; D is unresolved. The V end lost 0 bases, the J end lost 0 bases, and 6 bases lay between the germline ends. Per germline, CDR1 LNHNV and CDR2 YYDKDF (reference sequence). The length of the CDR3 is 15 residues. The CDR3 DNA follows: TGTGCCACCAGCAGAGATAGCCTTAGCAATCAGCCCCAGCATTTT. The encoded protein is CATSRDSLSNQPQHF.

This clonotype was detected many times. The chain is built from TRBV13 and TRBJ2-6; 9 bases match TRBD1. The CDR3 is made up of 19 amino acids. The trim removed 7 bases at V and 4 bases at J, leaving 17 bases unmatched. In germline, CDR1 is PRHDT, CDR2 FYEKMQ (reference sequence). CDR3 sequence: CASTRRTTGGSGGANVLTF. CDR3 sequence (DNA): TGTGCCAGCACCAGACGAACTACAGGGGGCTCGGGCGGGGCCAACGTCCTGACTTTC.

This clonotype appeared many times. The chain joins TRBV6-6 to TRBJ2-1; D call uncertain. Germline-derived CDR1 and CDR2 are MNHNY and SVGAGI (reference sequence). The CDR3 is 15 amino acids. V dropped 0 bases and J dropped 5 bases, with 11 bases sitting between them. The CDR3, as DNA: TGTGCCAGCAGTTACTCTGGTGGCCTCCACAATGAGCAGTTCTTC. Amino acids: CASSYSGGLHNEQFF.

This clonotype was observed many times. The chain couples TRBV5-1 to TRBJ1-6; the match to TRBD1 covers 10 bases. The junction had 9 bases not matched to a gene; V was cut back by 5 bases and J by 10 bases. CDR1 is SGHRS and CDR2 is YFSETQ in the germline V gene. There are 15 residues in the CDR3. The CDR3 DNA is TGCGCCAGCAGTTCTGAGGGACAGGGGTTGTCACCCCTCCACTTT. The encoded protein is CASSSEGQGLSPLHF.

The rearrangement uses TRBV28 and TRBJ1-2; 8 bases align to TRBD1. The CDR3 sequence is 14 residues long. V was pared by 11 bases and J by 7 bases, with 15 bases of the junction left unmatched. The germline V gene encodes CDR1 MDHEN and CDR2 SYDVKM. The CDR3 loop is CAGRRRTGWSGYTF. CDR3 coding DNA: TGTGCCGGCCGGAGGAGGACAGGGTGGAGTGGCTACACCTTC.

This clonotype showed up many times. The rearrangement links TRBV19 to TRBJ2-6; 8 bases agree with TRBD1. The junction had 4 bases not matched to a gene; V was cut back by 3 bases and J by 0 bases. The CDR3 runs to 17 residues. CDR1 and CDR2 from the germline V gene are LNHDA and SQIVND (reference sequence). This chain's CDR3 is CASSIQGASSGANVLTF. CDR3 nucleotides: TGTGCCAGTAGTATCCAGGGGGCAAGCTCTGGGGCCAACGTCCTGACTTTC.

The chain recombines TRBV3-1 with TRBJ2-5; possibly TRBD1 for D (7 bases). Germline CDR1 reads LGHDT; CDR2 reads YNNKEL (reference sequence). The V end lost 7 bases, the J end lost 4 bases, and 16 bases lay between the germline ends. CDR3 length equals 14 residues. CDR3 nucleotide sequence: TGTGCCAGCAATTACGGGCAGGGGGGAGAGACCCAGTACTTC. It codes for CASNYGQGGETQYF.

This clonotype was detected ten times or more. The chain has TRBV5-1 and TRBJ2-7; 7 bases line up with TRBD1. Trimming took 0 bases from V and 7 from J; bases not matched to a gene: 7. The CDR3 extends over 14 amino acids. From germline, CDR1 is SGHRS and CDR2 YFSETQ. Written as DNA, the CDR3 is TGCGCCAGCAGCTTGGAGGGGGCAAGAGGAGAGCAGTACTTC. Translating gives CASSLEGARGEQYF.